This TCR beta chain comes out of a study of vaccination effects on CD4 cells after COVID-19. The overall study: Early and late post-vaccination samples came from a few convalescent patients.

The V gene lost 0 bases and the J gene lost 2 bases, with 9 bases spanning the gap. The CDR3 runs to 14 residues. Germline V gene lookup returns CDR1 GTSNPN and CDR2 SVGIG (reference sequence). Following culture for around 9 days, CD4+ T cells were isolated. Infection dated between March and December 2020, before the Alpha, Beta and Delta variants reached the United States. Two-dose BNT162b2 or mRNA-1273 vaccination was given to participants. Worth noting for this clone: Its antigen is still unknown.

Only in-frame clones appear in the TCRdb table, and some are missing; sequencing was by immunoSEQ multiplex PCR. The sample has some 50,000 clones, about 74% seen once. Sequencing was performed on CD4+ T cells from PBMCs cultured without peptide, taken after COVID-19 vaccination. This sequence was found in a human donor who had a prior SARS-CoV-2 infection. V and J are TRBV30 and TRBJ2-3; the D is unclear. The DNA for the CDR3 is TGTGCCTGGAGTGTGGGCGATGACACAGATACGCAGTATTTT. Encoded protein: CAWSVGDDTDTQYF. Filled out from reference TRBV30 and TRBJ2-3, the complete variable domain reads SQTIHQWPATLVQPVGSPLSLECTVEGTSNPNLYWYRQAAGRGLQLLFYSVGIGQISSEVPQNLSASRPQDRQFILSSKKLLLSDSGFYLCAWSVGDDTDTQYFGPGTRLTVL.